One sample yielded the 29 T cell receptor beta chains listed below, sequenced in a study of spatial heterogeneity in lung cancer. Using its own MiXCR run on the 5' RACE reads, TCRdb lists one record per CDR3 protein. The sample holds over 25,000 distinct CDR3 sequences, 8.4% seen once. Time point indicated: sample taken at primary tumor resection. Whole RNA came from tumor, nontumor lung or frozen PBMC and was sequenced without being sorted. The input for sequencing was PBMCs, taken at surgery. The receptors come from a female donor with early-stage non-small cell lung cancer.

Many counts were recorded for this clonotype. This chain uses TRBV11-2 with TRBJ1-2, with D perhaps TRBD1 (6 bases). The ends were cut back, 4 bases at V and 4 bases at J, with 16 bases in the middle. CDR3 size: 15 residues. Germline CDR1 SGHAT, CDR2 FQNNGV. This chain's CDR3 is CASSSPRRTVYGYTF. In DNA, the CDR3 is TGTGCCAGCAGCTCCCCAAGACGGACAGTCTATGGCTACACCTTC. The entire variable domain, with the rest obtained from reference TRBV11-2 and TRBJ1-2, is as follows: EAGVAQSPRYKIIEKRQSVAFWCNPISGHATLYWYQQILGQGPKLLIQFQNNGVVDDSQLPKDRFSAERLKGVDSTLKIQPAKLEDSAVYLCASSSPRRTVYGYTFGSGTRLTVV.

The V and J genes are TRBV29-1 and TRBJ1-2; the match to TRBD1 covers 7 bases. The ends lost 3 bases at V and 0 bases at J; junction bases unmatched: 7. This CDR3 spans 15 amino acids. CDR1 and CDR2 (germline): SQVTM, ANQGSEA. DNA of the CDR3: TGCAGCGTTGAGTTGACAGGGCGGTCTAACTATGGCTACACCTTC. Translated, it gives CSVELTGRSNYGYTF.

The chain has TRBV6-1 and TRBJ2-4, with TRBD1 matching 7 bases. Germline CDR1 is MNHNS and CDR2 is SASEGT. This CDR3 spans 16 amino acids. The ends lost 2 bases at V and 1 base at J; junction bases unmatched: 5. The CDR3 DNA follows: TGTGCCAGCAGTGAACGACAGGGAAGGGCCAAAAACATTCAGTACTTC. It encodes CASSERQGRAKNIQYF.

This clonotype was seen many times. The chain recombines TRBV7-8 with TRBJ1-2; no reliable D call. With 4 bases removed from V and 7 bases from J, the gap between germline ends came to 16 bases. Per the germline V gene, CDR1 is SGHVS and CDR2 is FQNEAQ. This CDR3 spans 14 amino acids. The CDR3 sequence: CASSSGRWRAGYTF. For the CDR3, the DNA is TGTGCCAGCAGCTCCGGGAGATGGCGGGCTGGCTACACCTTC.

The chain uses TRBV28 and TRBJ2-1; 15 positions agree with TRBD2. Germline V gives CDR1 MDHEN, CDR2 SYDVKM. The V gene end was trimmed by 6 bases and the J gene end by 9 bases; junction bases not matched to a gene: 9. CDR3 length: 16 residues. The CDR3 coding sequence is TGTGCCAGCAGGCGCCTGGGACTAGCGGGGGGTGGTGAGCAGTTCTTC. This translates into CASRRLGLAGGGEQFF.

This clonotype was counted a few times. The CDR3 spells CSVRTGANTEAFF. DNA for the CDR3: TGCAGCGTTAGGACAGGGGCGAACACTGAAGCTTTCTTT. The chain carries TRBV29-1 and TRBJ1-1, with TRBD1 matching over 9 bases. The CDR3 loop spans 13 amino acids. The germline V gene encodes CDR1 SQVTM and CDR2 ANQGSEA. V dropped 5 bases and J dropped 1; count of bases not matched to a gene: 2.

J is TRBJ2-3 and V is TRBV9; a possible D gene is TRBD2 (6 bases). Germline lookup yields CDR1 SGDLS and CDR2 YYNGEE. This CDR3 is 15 amino acids long. The ends were cut back, 2 bases at V and 4 bases at J, with 14 bases in the middle. The DNA of the CDR3 is TGTGCCAGCAGCGTTACGGGAGTGGCGGCAGATACGCAGTATTTT. Its translation is CASSVTGVAADTQYF.

The gene calls are TRBV7-9 and TRBJ1-5; perhaps TRBD1 as D (6 bases). The CDR3 totals 12 residues. The V end was cut by 5 bases, the J end by 16 bases, with 18 bases between. CDR1 is SEHNR, CDR2 FQNEAQ, per germline (reference sequence). As DNA, the CDR3 is TGTGCCAGCAGCCCCCCCCAGGGGTTTATACATTTT. It is translated as CASSPPQGFIHF.

This clonotype was recorded at least ten times. The chain carries TRBV5-1 and TRBJ2-1; 7 bases line up with TRBD2. The CDR3 is made up of 15 amino acids. Germline trimming cut 4 bases from V and 0 bases from J; bases unmatched to any gene: 4. Per germline, CDR1 SGHRS and CDR2 YFSETQ. DNA of the CDR3: TGCGCCAGCAGCCCGGGGGGATACTCCTACAATGAGCAGTTCTTC. This gives the protein CASSPGGYSYNEQFF.

This clonotype showed up many times. This chain uses TRBV28 with TRBJ1-2, with 7 positions matching TRBD1. With V trimmed by 7 bases and J by 14 bases, 19 bases remained unmatched. The CDR3 has 14 residues. From germline, CDR1 is MDHEN and CDR2 SYDVKM. Here the CDR3 reads CASTDRTPSIGLTF. The CDR3 DNA reads TGTGCCAGCACGGACAGGACTCCTTCTATTGGGTTGACCTTC.

This clonotype was recorded many times. The rearrangement joins TRBV12-3 or TRBV12-4 to TRBJ2-5; possible D gene TRBD2, 5 bases. V was shortened by 3 bases and J by 3 bases, with 8 bases between the two germline ends. The CDR3 loop spans 13 amino acids. CDR3 nucleotides: TGTGCCAGCAGTTTGCAGCGGAAAGAGACCCAGTACTTC. Translated, it gives CASSLQRKETQYF.

Ten or more counts support this clonotype. The CDR3 sequence is CASSGYYSLAKNIQYF. CDR3 in DNA: TGTGCCAGCAGTGGCTACTACTCACTAGCCAAAAACATTCAGTACTTC. The rearrangement links TRBV6-2 or TRBV6-3 to TRBJ2-4; D is undetermined. The V end was cut by 5 bases, the J end by 0 bases, with 14 bases between. This CDR3 contains 16 residues. CDR1 MNHEY and CDR2 SVGEGT come from the germline V gene.

In this sample, this clonotype turned up many times. The chain is built from TRBV2 and TRBJ2-3, with 12 positions matching TRBD2. Germline CDR1 is SNHLY and CDR2 is FYNNEI. V trimming: 7 bases; J trimming: 3 bases; junction bases outside the gene matches: 5. This CDR3 contains 15 residues. CDR3 coding DNA: TGTGCCAGCAACCTAGCGGGAGGGCTAACAGATACGCAGTATTTT. Translated, it gives CASNLAGGLTDTQYF.

This clonotype was detected only a few times. This chain joins TRBV7-9 and TRBJ2-1, with D tentatively TRBD2 (5 bases). Trimming pared 5 bases from V and 0 bases from J, leaving 17 bases between. Germline CDR1 is SEHNR and CDR2 is FQNEAQ (reference sequence). The CDR3 length is 17 residues. Here the CDR3 DNA reads TGTGCCAGCAGCCCCCCGGGGTACCGGAGCTCCTACAATGAGCAGTTCTTC. Protein: CASSPPGYRSSYNEQFF.

This clonotype was observed a handful of times. The V call is TRBV5-6, the J call TRBJ2-2; no clear D. Between the trimmed V and J ends, which lost 2 bases and 0 bases, there was a span of 11 bases. The germline V gene encodes CDR1 SGHDT and CDR2 YYEEEE. The CDR3 covers 16 residues. The CDR3 region is CASSLWASPNTGELFF. CDR3 nucleotides: TGTGCCAGCAGCTTATGGGCCTCACCGAACACCGGGGAGCTGTTTTTT.

This clonotype was detected ten times or more. This chain joins TRBV5-1 and TRBJ2-7, with a possible D match to TRBD2 (6 bases). CDR1 is SGHRS and CDR2 is YFSETQ in the germline V gene. The CDR3 loop spans 15 amino acids. Trimming took 3 bases from V and 2 from J, leaving 15 bases between them. CDR3 in amino acids: CASSSPGTLTYEQYF. In nucleotides, the CDR3 is TGCGCCAGCAGCTCGCCCGGGACTTTAACCTACGAGCAGTACTTC.

Worth noting for this clonotype: A read error may be the cause here, since a much bigger clone is one base away. CDR3 nucleotide sequence: TGTGCCAGCAGAGAACGAATTAGCAATCAGCCCCAGCATTTT. Translation gives CASRERISNQPQHF. The chain joins TRBV2 to TRBJ1-5, with D unresolved. Trimming took off 6 bases at V and 0 bases at J, with 9 bases between the two ends. The CDR3 is made up of 14 amino acids. The germline CDR1 and CDR2 sequences are SNHLY and FYNNEI.

This chain links TRBV7-2 with TRBJ1-1; D remains unclear. CDR1 SGHTA and CDR2 FQGNSA come from the germline V gene. The CDR3 consists of 12 residues. V lost 2 bases and J lost 7, with 8 bases in between. CDR3 nucleotide sequence: TGTGCCAGCAGCTTAAGTTGGGGTGAAGCTTTCTTT. Its protein is CASSLSWGEAFF.

The rearrangement links TRBV29-1 to TRBJ1-2, with 9 bases identical to TRBD1. With V trimmed by 3 bases and J by 5 bases, 4 bases remained unmatched. Germline CDR1 reads SQVTM; CDR2 reads ANQGSEA. The CDR3 is 13 residues long. For the CDR3, the DNA is TGCAGCGTTGAGGGACAGGGCCTTTATGGCTACACCTTC. Amino acid sequence: CSVEGQGLYGYTF.

There are many counts of this clonotype. The chain joins TRBV3-1 to TRBJ1-5; no clear D gene. This CDR3 comprises 14 residues. Germline V gene sequence: CDR1 LGHDT, CDR2 YNNKEL (reference sequence). V was pared by 0 bases and J by 1 base, with 4 bases between. CDR3 nucleotide sequence: TGTGCCAGCAGCCAAGATTTGAGCAATCAGCCCCAGCATTTT. Its protein product is CASSQDLSNQPQHF. The full variable domain, rest sourced from reference TRBV3-1 and TRBJ1-5, is DTAVSQTPKYLVTQMGNDKSIKCEQNLGHDTMYWYKQDSKKFLKIMFSYNNKELIINETVPNRFSPKSPDKAHLNLHINSLELGDSAVYFCASSQDLSNQPQHFGDGTRLSIL.

This clonotype was counted ten times or more. In nucleotides, the CDR3 is TGTGCCAGCAGCTTAATCTCGAGCTCTGGAAACACCATATATTTT. Protein: CASSLISSSGNTIYF. The chain has TRBV7-9 and TRBJ1-3; D is unclear. In germline, CDR1 is SEHNR, CDR2 FQNEAQ (reference sequence). This CDR3 contains 15 residues. Trimming stripped 2 bases from V and 0 bases from J, with 8 bases between.

This clonotype was seen many times. The chain employs TRBV7-9 and TRBJ1-3, with D hard to call. There are 15 residues in the CDR3. Trimming pared 5 bases from V and 0 bases from J, leaving 11 bases between. Per the germline V gene, CDR1 is SEHNR and CDR2 is FQNEAQ (reference sequence). CDR3 residues: CASSHGRLSGNTIYF. The CDR3 DNA follows: TGTGCCAGCAGCCACGGACGGCTCTCTGGAAACACCATATATTTT.

CDR3 protein: CASSESALNNSPLHF. The CDR3 DNA reads as TGTGCCAGCAGTGAGTCGGCATTGAATAATTCACCCCTCCACTTT. The chain uses TRBV2 and TRBJ1-6; D gene unclear. This CDR3 spans 15 amino acids. V gave up 3 bases and J gave up 5 bases, with 11 bases separating them. Germline V lookup: CDR1 SNHLY, CDR2 FYNNEI.

This clonotype was seen many times. The chain couples TRBV7-2 to TRBJ2-2, with 8 bases that match TRBD2. This CDR3 has 14 amino acids. V shed 6 bases, J shed 5 bases, and the junction held 5 bases outside the gene matches. Germline CDR1 is SGHTA and CDR2 is FQGNSA. CDR3 in amino acids: CASRIASGTGELFF. CDR3 nucleotide sequence: TGTGCCAGCAGGATCGCTAGCGGGACCGGGGAGCTGTTTTTT.

This clonotype was counted ten times or more. The chain couples TRBV7-9 to TRBJ1-2, with D uncertain. V lost 5 bases and J lost 2, with 12 bases in between. CDR1 is SEHNR, CDR2 FQNEAQ, per germline (reference sequence). CDR3 size: 14 residues. The CDR3 sequence is CASSSNPGNYGYTF. The CDR3 bases are TGTGCCAGCAGCAGCAATCCTGGGAACTATGGCTACACCTTC.

CDR3 coding DNA: TGTGCCAGCAGCCAAGACAGGGGGAGCACTGAAGCTTTCTTT. Translating it yields CASSQDRGSTEAFF. The V and J genes are TRBV11-1 and TRBJ1-1; 9 positions match TRBD1. CDR3 length: 14 amino acids. V lost 5 bases, J lost 4 bases, and 5 bases stayed unmatched. Germline V CDR1 and CDR2: SGHAT, FQDESV (reference sequence).

This clonotype was detected ten times or more. The rearrangement uses TRBV7-3 and TRBJ2-1; the match to TRBD1 covers 8 bases. The CDR3 loop spans 15 amino acids. J was trimmed by 2 bases and V by 4 bases; bases with no gene match: 4. Germline CDR1 reads SGHTA; CDR2 reads FQGTGA. The DNA of the CDR3 is TGTGCCAGCAGCTCAGGACAGGGACCCTACAATGAGCAGTTCTTC. This encodes CASSSGQGPYNEQFF.

This clonotype was recorded many times. The chain is built from TRBV28 and TRBJ2-7, with TRBD1 matching over 8 bases. There are 15 residues in the CDR3. Germline lookup yields CDR1 MDHEN and CDR2 SYDVKM. The V gene end was trimmed by 7 bases and the J gene end by 0 bases; junction bases not matched to a gene: 8. This CDR3 reads CASISGQGSSYEQYF. For the CDR3, the DNA is TGTGCCAGCATTTCAGGACAGGGAAGCTCCTACGAGCAGTACTTC.

Note on this clonotype: This CDR3 is missing its conserved last phenylalanine or tryptophan, likely due to a read error. The rearrangement joins TRBV2 to TRBJ2-1; 8 bases line up with TRBD2. After removal of 6 bases from V and 0 bases from J, the junction contained 4 bases not matched to a gene. Per germline, CDR1 SNHLY and CDR2 FYNNEI. CDR3 size: 15 residues. The DNA of the CDR3 is TGTGCCAGCAGAAGGAGCGGGAGCTCCTACAATGAGCAGTTCCTC. Amino acids: CASRRSGSSYNEQFL.